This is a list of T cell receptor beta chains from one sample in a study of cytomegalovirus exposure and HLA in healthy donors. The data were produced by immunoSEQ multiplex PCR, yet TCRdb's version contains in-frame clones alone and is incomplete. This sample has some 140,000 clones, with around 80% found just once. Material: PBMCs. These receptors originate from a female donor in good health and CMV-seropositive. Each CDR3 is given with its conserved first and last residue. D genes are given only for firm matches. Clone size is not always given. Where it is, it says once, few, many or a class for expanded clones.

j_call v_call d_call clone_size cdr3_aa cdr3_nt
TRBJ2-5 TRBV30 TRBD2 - CAWSEGLAGNKETQYF TGTGCCTGGAGTGAAGGACTAGCGGGTAACAAAGAGACCCAGTACTTC
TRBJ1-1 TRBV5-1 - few CASSLYSRVETEAFF TGCGCCAGCAGCTTGTATAGCAGGGTTGAGACTGAAGCTTTCTTT
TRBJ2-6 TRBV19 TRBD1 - CASSTLLTGTATYSEANVLTF TGTGCCAGTAGTACCCTACTTACCGGGACAGCCACCTACTCTGAGGCCAACGTCCTGACTTTC
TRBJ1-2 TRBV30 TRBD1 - CAWSSGTGKGYTF TGTGCCTGGAGTTCCGGGACAGGGAAGGGCTACACCTTC
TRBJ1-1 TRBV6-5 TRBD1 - CASSYSRQGAEAFF TGTGCCAGCAGTTACTCGAGACAGGGGGCTGAAGCTTTCTTT
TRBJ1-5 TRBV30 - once CAWSMGTNSNQPQHF TGTGCCTGGAGTATGGGCACCAATAGCAATCAGCCCCAGCATTTT
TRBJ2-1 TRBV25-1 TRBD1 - CAVRDRVGDEQFF TGTGCCGTCCGGGACAGAGTGGGGGATGAGCAGTTCTTC
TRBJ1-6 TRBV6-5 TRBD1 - CASGTGLLYNSPLHF TGTGCCAGCGGGACAGGGTTGCTCTATAATTCACCCCTCCACTTT
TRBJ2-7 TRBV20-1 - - CSASGGAVGYF TGCAGTGCTAGTGGGGGGGCAGTAGGGTACTTC
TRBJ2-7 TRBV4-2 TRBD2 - CASSHGLADPYEQYF TGTGCCAGCAGCCACGGACTAGCGGACCCCTACGAGCAGTACTTC
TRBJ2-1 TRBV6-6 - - CASSSQGNNEQFF TGTGCCAGCAGTTCCCAGGGGAACAATGAGCAGTTCTTC
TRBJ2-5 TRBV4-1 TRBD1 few CASSLFGTGRQETQYF TGCGCCAGCAGCCTCTTCGGGACAGGGCGTCAAGAGACCCAGTACTTC
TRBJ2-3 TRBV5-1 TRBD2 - CASSSLAGVADTQYF TGCGCCAGCAGCTCGCTAGCGGGAGTAGCAGATACGCAGTATTTT
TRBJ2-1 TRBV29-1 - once CSVAYSYNEQFF TGCAGCGTTGCCTACTCCTACAATGAGCAGTTCTTC
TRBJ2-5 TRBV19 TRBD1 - CASRGWGQNQETQYF TGTGCCAGTAGGGGATGGGGACAGAATCAAGAGACCCAGTACTTC
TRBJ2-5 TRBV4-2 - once CASSHFARETQYF TGTGCCAGCAGCCACTTCGCGAGGGAGACCCAGTACTTC
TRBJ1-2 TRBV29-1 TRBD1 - CSVETTGVGVDGYTF TGCAGCGTTGAAACCACAGGGGTAGGGGTTGATGGCTACACCTTC
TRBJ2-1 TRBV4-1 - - CASSQGILGGSFNEQFF TGCGCCAGCAGCCAAGGGATCTTGGGCGGGTCCTTCAATGAGCAGTTCTTC
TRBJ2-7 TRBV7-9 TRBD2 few CASSPSGWNEQYF TGTGCCAGCAGCCCTAGCGGGTGGAACGAGCAGTACTTC
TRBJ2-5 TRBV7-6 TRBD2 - CASSHLAGVETQYF TGTGCCAGCAGCCACCTAGCGGGAGTTGAGACCCAGTACTTC
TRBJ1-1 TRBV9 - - CASSALINTEAFF TGTGCCAGCAGCGCACTAATCAACACTGAAGCTTTCTTT
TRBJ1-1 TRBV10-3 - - CAISEGAGAFF TGTGCCATCAGTGAGGGGGCAGGAGCTTTCTTT
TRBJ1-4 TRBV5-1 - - CASSLDPGRRGEKLFF TGCGCCAGCAGCTTGGACCCAGGGAGGAGAGGTGAAAAACTGTTTTTT
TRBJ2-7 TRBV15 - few CATSEQGYEQYF TGTGCCACCAGCGAACAGGGCTACGAGCAGTACTTC
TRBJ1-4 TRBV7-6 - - CASSLFAAGDLFF TGTGCCAGCAGCTTATTCGCCGCTGGAGACCTGTTTTTT
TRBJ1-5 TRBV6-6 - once CASSYLRGDQPQHF TGTGCCAGCAGTTATCTCAGGGGCGACCAGCCCCAGCATTTT
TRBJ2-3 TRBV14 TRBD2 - CASSHHPSGGTNTDTQYF TGTGCCAGCAGCCATCATCCTAGCGGGGGGACCAACACAGATACGCAGTATTTT
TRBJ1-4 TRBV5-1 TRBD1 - CASSHDRGSSEKLFF TGCGCCAGCAGCCATGACAGGGGATCGAGTGAAAAACTGTTTTTT
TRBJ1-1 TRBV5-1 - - CASSLTPNTEAFF TGCGCCAGCAGCTTGACTCCCAACACTGAAGCTTTCTTT
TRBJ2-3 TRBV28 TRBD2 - CASSSLAGTQYF TGTGCCAGCAGTTCACTAGCGGGGACGCAGTATTTT
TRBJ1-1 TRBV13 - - CASSPYRVNTEAFF TGTGCCAGCAGCCCCTACAGGGTTAACACTGAAGCTTTCTTT
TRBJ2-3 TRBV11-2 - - CASSLSTGGGTDTQYF TGTGCCAGCAGCTTATCGACGGGGGGCGGCACAGATACGCAGTATTTT
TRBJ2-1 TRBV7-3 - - CASSFGGEGNEQFF TGTGCCAGCAGCTTCGGGGGAGAGGGAAATGAGCAGTTCTTC
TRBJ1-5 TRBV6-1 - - CASSVDIYQPQHF TGTGCCAGCAGTGTAGACATATATCAGCCCCAGCATTTT